This T cell receptor beta chain emerged from a study of blood T cell repertoires in COVID-19. Study in general: Acute-phase and convalescent COVID-19 samples originated in the United States, Italy and Spain. T cells, B-cell-depleted T cells, or PBMCs provided the cDNA or gDNA that served as material.

The CDR3 is made up of 15 amino acids. V lost 0 bases to trimming and J lost 2 bases; unmatched junction nucleotides: 5. CDR1 is SGDLS, CDR2 YYNGEE, per germline. Authors' processing steps: Reference gene primer amplification gave estimated nucleated cell counts. TCRdb's table, derived via immunoSEQ multiplex PCR, lists solely in-frame clones and lacks some. The DNA gave D and trimming, while V, J and clone size come from that table. The sample has approximately 170,000 clones, around 81% seen once; the top ten hold roughly 3%. The sequenced sample was peripheral blood. The V call is TRBV9, the J call TRBJ2-7, with 7 positions matching TRBD2. This TCR derives from a human donor with acute or convalescent COVID-19. The donor label of this sample is uncertain. The CDR3 is CASSVAGGGPYEQYF. DNA for the CDR3: TGTGCCAGCAGCGTAGCTGGGGGGGGACCCTACGAGCAGTACTTC.